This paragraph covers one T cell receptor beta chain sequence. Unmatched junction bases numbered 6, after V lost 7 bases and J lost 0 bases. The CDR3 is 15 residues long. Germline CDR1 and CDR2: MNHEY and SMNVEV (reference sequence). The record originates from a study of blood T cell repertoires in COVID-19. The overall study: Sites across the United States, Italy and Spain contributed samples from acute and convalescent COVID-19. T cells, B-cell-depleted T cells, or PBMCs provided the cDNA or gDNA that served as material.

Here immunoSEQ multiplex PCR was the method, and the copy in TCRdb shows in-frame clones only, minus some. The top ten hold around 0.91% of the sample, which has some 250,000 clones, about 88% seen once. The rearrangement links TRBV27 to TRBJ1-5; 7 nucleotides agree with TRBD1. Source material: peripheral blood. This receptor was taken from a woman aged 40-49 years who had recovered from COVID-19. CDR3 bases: TGTGCCAGCACTAAAAAGGGGGCTAGCAATCAGCCCCAGCATTTT. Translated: CASTKKGASNQPQHF.